Below, 5 T cell receptor beta chains from the same sample are listed, as sequenced in a study of shared clonotypes between healthy human individuals. Repertoires were generated with immunoSEQ multiplex PCR, while TCRdb's copy carries only in-frame clones and drops some. The data show 2 million or so clones, with about 95% seen just once and 0.13% held by the top ten. Material: naive CD4+ T cells sorted from blood. Subset here: CD45RA+ positively selected. These receptors were obtained from a man aged 18-30 years in good health.

The chain uses TRBV14 and TRBJ1-6; D is undetermined. The CDR3 has 14 amino acids. With 5 bases removed from V and 9 bases from J, the gap between germline ends came to 14 bases. Per the germline V gene, CDR1 is SGHDN and CDR2 is FVKESK. The CDR3 reads CASSVMTRISPLHF. As DNA, the CDR3 is TGTGCCAGCAGCGTCATGACTAGGATTTCACCCCTCCACTTT.

V and J are TRBV2 and TRBJ2-1, with 13 bases identical to TRBD2. Trimming at V came to 5 bases and at J to 8 bases, leaving 12 bases not matched to a gene. The CDR3 is made up of 17 amino acids. Looked up from germline, CDR1 is SNHLY and CDR2 is FYNNEI. CDR3 residues: CASSLTSGRAGDDEQFF. In nucleotides, the CDR3 is TGTGCCAGCAGTCTTACTAGCGGGAGGGCCGGGGACGATGAGCAGTTCTTC. The full variable domain, its missing parts supplied by reference TRBV2 and TRBJ2-1, is EPEVTQTPSHQVTQMGQEVILRCVPISNHLYFYWYRQILGQKVEFLVSFYNNEISEKSEIFDDQFSVERPDGSNFTLKIRSTKLEDSAMYFCASSLTSGRAGDDEQFFGPGTRLTVL.

The chain couples TRBV5-1 to TRBJ1-1; D remains ambiguous. Per the germline V gene, CDR1 is SGHRS and CDR2 is YFSETQ. The germline V and J ends were trimmed by 4 bases and 1 base, with 5 bases remaining between them. CDR3 length: 12 residues. The CDR3 DNA is TGCGCCAGCAGCGAACAGAACACTGAAGCTTTCTTT. Its protein is CASSEQNTEAFF.

The genes are TRBV10-2 and TRBJ1-6; no clear D. The CDR3 consists of 18 residues. CDR1 is WSHSY and CDR2 is SAAADI in the germline V gene. The V and J ends lost 4 bases and 8 bases respectively, with 24 bases between them. CDR3 in amino acids: CASSVLPGRTRRDSPLHF. As DNA, the CDR3 is TGCGCCAGCAGTGTCCTCCCCGGGAGGACCAGAAGGGATTCACCCCTCCACTTT.

The chain uses TRBV20-1 and TRBJ1-2; 9 bases fit TRBD1. The CDR3 runs to 11 residues. Per germline, CDR1 DFQATT and CDR2 SNEGSKA (reference sequence). Written as DNA, the CDR3 is TGCAGCCCCCGGACAGGGGATGGCTACACCTTC. It yields the protein CSPRTGDGYTF.